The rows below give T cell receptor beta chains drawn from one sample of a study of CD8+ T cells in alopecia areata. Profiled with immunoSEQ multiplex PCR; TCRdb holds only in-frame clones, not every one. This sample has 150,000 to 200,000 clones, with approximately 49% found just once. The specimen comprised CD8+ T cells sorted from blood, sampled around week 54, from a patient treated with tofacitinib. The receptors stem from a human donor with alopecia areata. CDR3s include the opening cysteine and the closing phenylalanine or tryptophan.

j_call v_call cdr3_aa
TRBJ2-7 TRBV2 CASSDGTYEQYF
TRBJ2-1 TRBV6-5 CASSVSNEQFF
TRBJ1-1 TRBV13 CASSSEGRLLAFF
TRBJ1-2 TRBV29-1 CSVDPGDNYGYTF
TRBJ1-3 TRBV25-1 CATPDHSGNTIYF
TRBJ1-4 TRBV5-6 CASSLGGPATNEKLFF
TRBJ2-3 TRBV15 CATSPIIQDTQYF
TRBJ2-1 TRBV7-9 CASSSRAFFGFF
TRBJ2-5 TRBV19 CASRKSSQETQYF
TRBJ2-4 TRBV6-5 CASSYSGGRNIQYF
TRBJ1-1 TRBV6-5 CASSFTGSNTEAFF
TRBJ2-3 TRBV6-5 CASSSGTSSTDTQYF
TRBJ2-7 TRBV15 CATSMDRGYEQYF
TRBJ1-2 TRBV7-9 CASSLSSDTNYGYTF
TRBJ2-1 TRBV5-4 CASSYTVNEQFF
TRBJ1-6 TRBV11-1 CASSLAGTRRDSPLHF
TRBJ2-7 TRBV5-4 CASSSGTTYEQYF
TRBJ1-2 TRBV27 CASRHGGTPNYGYTF
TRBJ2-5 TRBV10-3 CAIGNGKETQYF
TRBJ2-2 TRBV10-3 CAISERGSGPGELFF
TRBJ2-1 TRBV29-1 CSVELGGNEQFF
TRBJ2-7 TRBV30 CAWSVGPGRKSSYEQYF
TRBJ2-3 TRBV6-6 CASKTDTQYF
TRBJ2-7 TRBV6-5 CASSGPTGHSYEQYF
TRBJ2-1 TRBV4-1 CASSQRGYEQFF
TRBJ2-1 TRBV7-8 CASSWGGMGNEQFF
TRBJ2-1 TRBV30 CAWRVTGRDEQFF
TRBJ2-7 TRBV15 CATSIGTAYEQYF